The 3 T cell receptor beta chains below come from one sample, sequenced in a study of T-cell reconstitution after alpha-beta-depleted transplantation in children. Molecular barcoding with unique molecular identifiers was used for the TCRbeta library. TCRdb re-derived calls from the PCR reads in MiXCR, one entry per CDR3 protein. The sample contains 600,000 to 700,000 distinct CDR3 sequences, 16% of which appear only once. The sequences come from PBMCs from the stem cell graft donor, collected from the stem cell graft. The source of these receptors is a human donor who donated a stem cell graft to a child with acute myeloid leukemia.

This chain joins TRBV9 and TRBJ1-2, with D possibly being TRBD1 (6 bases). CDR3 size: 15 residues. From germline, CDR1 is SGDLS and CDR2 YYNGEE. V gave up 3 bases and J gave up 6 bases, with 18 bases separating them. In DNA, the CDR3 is TGTGCCAGCAGCGAACCGGGGGGGGCGAAAGATGGCTACACCTTC. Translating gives CASSEPGGAKDGYTF.

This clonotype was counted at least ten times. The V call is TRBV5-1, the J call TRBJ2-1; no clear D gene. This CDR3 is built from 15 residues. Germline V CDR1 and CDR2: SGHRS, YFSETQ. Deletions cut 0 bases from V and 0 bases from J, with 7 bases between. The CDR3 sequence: CASSLDPSSYNEQFF. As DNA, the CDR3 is TGCGCCAGCAGCTTGGATCCGAGCTCCTACAATGAGCAGTTCTTC.

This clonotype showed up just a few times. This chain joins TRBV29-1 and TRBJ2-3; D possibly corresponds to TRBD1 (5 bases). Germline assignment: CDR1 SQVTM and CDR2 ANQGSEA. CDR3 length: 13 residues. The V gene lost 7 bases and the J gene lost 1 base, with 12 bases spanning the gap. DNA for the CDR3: TGCAGCGGGGGCCACCAGGGCACAGATACGCAGTATTTT. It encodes CSGGHQGTDTQYF.